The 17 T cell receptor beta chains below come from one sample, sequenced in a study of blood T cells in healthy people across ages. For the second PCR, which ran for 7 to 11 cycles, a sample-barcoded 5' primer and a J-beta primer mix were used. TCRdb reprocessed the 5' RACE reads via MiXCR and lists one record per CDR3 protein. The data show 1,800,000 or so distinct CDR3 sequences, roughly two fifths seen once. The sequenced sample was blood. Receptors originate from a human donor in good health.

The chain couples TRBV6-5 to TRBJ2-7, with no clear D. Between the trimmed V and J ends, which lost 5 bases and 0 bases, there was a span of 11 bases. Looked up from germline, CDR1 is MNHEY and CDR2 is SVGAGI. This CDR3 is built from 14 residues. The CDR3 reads CASSGGPRSYEQYF. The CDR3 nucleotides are TGTGCCAGCAGTGGCGGACCGCGCTCCTACGAGCAGTACTTC.

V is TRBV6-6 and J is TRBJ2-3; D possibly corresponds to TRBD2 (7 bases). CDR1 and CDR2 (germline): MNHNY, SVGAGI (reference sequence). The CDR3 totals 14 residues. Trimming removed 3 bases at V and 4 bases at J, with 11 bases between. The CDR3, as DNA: TGTGCCAGCAGTTATGGGGGGGCAGCAGATACGCAGTATTTT. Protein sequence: CASSYGGAADTQYF.

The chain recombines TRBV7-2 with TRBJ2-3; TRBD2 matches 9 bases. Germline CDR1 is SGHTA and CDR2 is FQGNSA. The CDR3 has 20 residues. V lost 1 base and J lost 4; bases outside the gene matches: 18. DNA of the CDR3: TGTGCCAGCAGCTTAGAACCCCTAAGTGTGAGCGGGGGGACCCCAGATACGCAGTATTTT. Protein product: CASSLEPLSVSGGTPDTQYF.

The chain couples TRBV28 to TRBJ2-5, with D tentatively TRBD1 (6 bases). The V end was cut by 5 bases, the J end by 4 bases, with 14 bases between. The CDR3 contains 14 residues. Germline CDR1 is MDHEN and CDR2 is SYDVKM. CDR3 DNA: TGTGCCAGCAGTCCAACAGGGTACGCAGAGACCCAGTACTTC. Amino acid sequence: CASSPTGYAETQYF.

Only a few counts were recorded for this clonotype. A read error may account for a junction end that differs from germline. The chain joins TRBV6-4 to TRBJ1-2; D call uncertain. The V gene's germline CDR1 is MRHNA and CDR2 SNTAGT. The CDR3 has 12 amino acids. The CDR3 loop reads CASSPQYYGHTF. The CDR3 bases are TGTGCCAGCAGTCCCCAGTACTATGGCCACACCTTC.

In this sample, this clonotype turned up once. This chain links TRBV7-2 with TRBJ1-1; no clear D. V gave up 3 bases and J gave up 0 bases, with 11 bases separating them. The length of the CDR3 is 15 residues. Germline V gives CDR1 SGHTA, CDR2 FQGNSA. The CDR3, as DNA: TGTGCCAGCAGCTTTAGGACGGCGGTGAACACTGAAGCTTTCTTT. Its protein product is CASSFRTAVNTEAFF.

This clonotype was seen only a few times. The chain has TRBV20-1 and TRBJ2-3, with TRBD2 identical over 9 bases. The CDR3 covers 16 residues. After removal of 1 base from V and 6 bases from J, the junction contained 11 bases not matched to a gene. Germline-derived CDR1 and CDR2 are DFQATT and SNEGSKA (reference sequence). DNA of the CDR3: TGCAGTGCTAGAGTCTTCCTAGCGGGGTATTTGGATACGCAGTATTTT. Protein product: CSARVFLAGYLDTQYF.

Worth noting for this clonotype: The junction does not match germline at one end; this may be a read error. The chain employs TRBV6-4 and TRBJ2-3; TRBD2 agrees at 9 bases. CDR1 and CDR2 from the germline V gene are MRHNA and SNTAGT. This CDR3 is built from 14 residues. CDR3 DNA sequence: TGTGCCGGCAGGGCTAGCGGGGGCACAGATACGCAGTATTTT. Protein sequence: CAGRASGGTDTQYF.

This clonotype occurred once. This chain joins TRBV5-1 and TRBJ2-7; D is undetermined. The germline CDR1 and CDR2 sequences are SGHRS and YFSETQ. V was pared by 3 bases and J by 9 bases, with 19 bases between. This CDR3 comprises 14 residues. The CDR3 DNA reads TGCGCCAGCAGCTCCCTTTCACCCCAGGAGTCGCAGTACTTC. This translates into CASSSLSPQESQYF. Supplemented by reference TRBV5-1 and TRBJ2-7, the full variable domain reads KAGVTQTPRYLIKTRGQQVTLSCSPISGHRSVSWYQQTPGQGLQFLFEYFSETQRNKGNFPGRFSGRQFSNSRSEMNVSTLELGDSALYLCASSSLSPQESQYFGPGTRLTVT.

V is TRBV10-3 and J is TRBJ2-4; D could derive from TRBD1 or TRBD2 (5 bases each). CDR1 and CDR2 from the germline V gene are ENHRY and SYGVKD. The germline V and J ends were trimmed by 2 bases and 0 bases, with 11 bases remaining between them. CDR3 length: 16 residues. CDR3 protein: CAISEGLGAAKNIQYF. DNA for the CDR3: TGTGCCATCAGTGAGGGACTCGGGGCAGCCAAAAACATTCAGTACTTC.

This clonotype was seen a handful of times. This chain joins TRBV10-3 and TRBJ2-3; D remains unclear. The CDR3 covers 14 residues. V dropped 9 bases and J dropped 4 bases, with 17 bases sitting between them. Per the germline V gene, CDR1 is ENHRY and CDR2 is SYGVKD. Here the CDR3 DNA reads TGTGCCATTAGAGAACCCTGGCCAGCAGATACGCAGTATTTT. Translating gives CAIREPWPADTQYF.

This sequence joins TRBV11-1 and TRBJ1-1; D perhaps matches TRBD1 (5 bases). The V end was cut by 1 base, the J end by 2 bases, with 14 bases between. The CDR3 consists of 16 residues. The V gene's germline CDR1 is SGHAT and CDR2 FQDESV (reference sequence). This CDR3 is CASSLEAGRGNTEAFF. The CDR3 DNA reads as TGTGCCAGCAGCTTAGAGGCAGGGCGAGGAAACACTGAAGCTTTCTTT.

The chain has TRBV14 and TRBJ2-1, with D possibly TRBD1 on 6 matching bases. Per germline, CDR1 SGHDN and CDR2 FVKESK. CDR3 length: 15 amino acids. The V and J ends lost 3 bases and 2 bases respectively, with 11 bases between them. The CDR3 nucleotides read TGTGCCAGCAGCCATAACAGGGATCCCTACAATGAGCAGTTCTTC. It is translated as CASSHNRDPYNEQFF.

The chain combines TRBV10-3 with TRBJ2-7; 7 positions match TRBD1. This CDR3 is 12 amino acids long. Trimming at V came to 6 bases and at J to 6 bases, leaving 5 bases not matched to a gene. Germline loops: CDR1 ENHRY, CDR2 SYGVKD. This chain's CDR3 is CAISADRAEQYF. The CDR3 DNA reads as TGTGCCATCAGCGCCGACAGGGCCGAGCAGTACTTC.

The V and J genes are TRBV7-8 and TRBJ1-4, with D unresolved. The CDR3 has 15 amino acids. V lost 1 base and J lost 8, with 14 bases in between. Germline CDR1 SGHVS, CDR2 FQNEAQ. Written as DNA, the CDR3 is TGTGCCAGCAGCTTAGATATGAGGTTGGGGGAAAAACTGTTTTTT. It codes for CASSLDMRLGEKLFF.

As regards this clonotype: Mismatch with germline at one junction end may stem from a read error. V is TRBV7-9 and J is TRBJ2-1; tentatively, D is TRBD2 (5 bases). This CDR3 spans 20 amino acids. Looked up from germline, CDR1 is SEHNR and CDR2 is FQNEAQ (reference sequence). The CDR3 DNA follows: TGTACCAGCAGCTTAGTATCTGGACGGACGGAGGCTACGAGCTACAATGAGCAGTTCTTC. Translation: CTSSLVSGRTEATSYNEQFF.

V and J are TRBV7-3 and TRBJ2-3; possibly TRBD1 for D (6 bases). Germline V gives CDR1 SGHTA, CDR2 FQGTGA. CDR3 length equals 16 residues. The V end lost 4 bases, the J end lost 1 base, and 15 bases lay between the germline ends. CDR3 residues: CASSSRTVPGTDTQYF. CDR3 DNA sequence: TGTGCCAGCAGCTCTCGGACAGTACCCGGCACAGATACGCAGTATTTT.